The 26 T cell receptor beta chains below all came from one sample that was sequenced in a study of T-cell memory formation after mild COVID-19. TCRdb recomputed calls from the 5' RACE reads with MiXCR, one row per CDR3 protein. The sample has some 310,000 distinct CDR3 sequences, roughly 20% seen once. Sequenced material: PBMCs or a T cell subset sorted from them (not recorded which). The receptor set was obtained from a man aged 18 to 35 who had mild COVID-19 (a few samples of this study predate the infection). Cell type and time point are not known.

The genes are TRBV4-3 and TRBJ2-1; D not resolved. This CDR3 is 16 amino acids long. Deletions cut 1 base from V and 0 bases from J, with 10 bases between. Germline V gene sequence: CDR1 LGHNA, CDR2 YSLEER. CDR3 nucleotides: TGCGCCAGCAGCCAAGTGGCCCTAGTCTCCTACAATGAGCAGTTCTTC. It encodes CASSQVALVSYNEQFF.

This chain links TRBV12-3 or TRBV12-4 with TRBJ2-3; a possible D gene is TRBD1 (5 bases). The CDR3 contains 15 residues. Deletions cut 3 bases from V and 2 bases from J, with 12 bases between. The CDR3 is CASSFRTPYTDTQYF. The CDR3 coding sequence is TGTGCCAGCAGTTTTCGGACACCATACACAGATACGCAGTATTTT.

The V and J genes are TRBV24-1 and TRBJ1-4; D is perhaps TRBD1 (5 bases). Germline V lookup: CDR1 KGHDR, CDR2 SFDVKD. The CDR3 covers 15 residues. V shed 3 bases and J shed 7 bases, with 14 bases lying between them. The CDR3 protein is CATSDAGTSGEKLFF. CDR3 DNA: TGTGCCACCAGTGATGCCGGGACGTCAGGTGAAAAACTGTTTTTT.

The rearrangement uses TRBV5-5 and TRBJ2-5; a possible D gene is TRBD1 (6 bases). Germline CDR1 is SGHKS and CDR2 is YYEKEE (reference sequence). CDR3 length: 16 amino acids. V gave up 2 bases and J gave up 1 base, with 15 bases separating them. The CDR3 here is CASSLKIGQLQETQYF. CDR3 nucleotide sequence: TGTGCCAGCAGCTTAAAGATTGGACAGCTCCAAGAGACCCAGTACTTC.

This clonotype was counted only a few times. V is TRBV9 and J is TRBJ2-3, with D possibly being TRBD2 (7 bases). The germline V and J ends were trimmed by 6 bases and 5 bases, with 19 bases remaining between them. CDR3 size: 15 residues. The V gene's germline CDR1 is SGDLS and CDR2 YYNGEE. CDR3 residues: CASTTLSGGQDTQYF. In DNA form, the CDR3 reads TGTGCCAGCACCACCCTCTCCGGGGGGCAAGATACGCAGTATTTT.

This clonotype has just a few counts. In nucleotides, the CDR3 is TGTGCCAGCAGCTTTTACATTAACTATGGCTACACCTTC. Encoded protein: CASSFYINYGYTF. The gene calls are TRBV7-2 and TRBJ1-2, with no clear D. The CDR3 has 13 residues. Germline V gene sequence: CDR1 SGHTA, CDR2 FQGNSA. V was clipped by 3 bases and J by 1 base, with 6 bases between them.

This clonotype occurred many times. The J gene is TRBJ2-5, the V gene TRBV5-6, with D possibly TRBD2 on 5 matching bases. This CDR3 has 14 amino acids. The germline gives CDR1 SGHDT, CDR2 YYEEEE. V was clipped by 3 bases and J by 7 bases, with 16 bases between them. In DNA, the CDR3 is TGTGCCAGCAGCTGGACTGGGGAGTTTGTGACCCAGTACTTC. Protein product: CASSWTGEFVTQYF.

This clonotype was recorded a few times. The rearrangement joins TRBV7-2 to TRBJ2-5, with 10 nucleotides matching TRBD2. CDR3 size: 18 residues. Germline assignment: CDR1 SGHTA and CDR2 FQGNSA. With V trimmed by 0 bases and J by 2 bases, 9 bases remained unmatched. The CDR3 spells CASSLAGLAGGLQETQYF. For the CDR3, the DNA is TGTGCCAGCAGCTTAGCAGGGTTAGCGGGGGGCTTACAAGAGACCCAGTACTTC.

The chain has TRBV10-1 and TRBJ1-1; the D is unclear. Germline V lookup: CDR1 WNHNN, CDR2 SYGVQD (reference sequence). The CDR3 consists of 13 residues. The V gene lost 6 bases and the J gene lost 4 bases, with 12 bases spanning the gap. In nucleotides, the CDR3 is TGCGCCAGCAGAGAACACCAATCCACTGAAGCTTTCTTT. Amino acids: CASREHQSTEAFF.

This clonotype occurred a few times. V is TRBV20-1 and J is TRBJ2-2, with 7 bases matching TRBD1. This CDR3 spans 16 amino acids. Germline trimming cut 1 base from V and 5 bases from J; bases unmatched to any gene: 10. Germline V gives CDR1 DFQATT, CDR2 SNEGSKA (reference sequence). The CDR3 bases are TGCAGTGCTAGAGGGAGACAGGGAGAAACAACCGGGGAGCTGTTTTTT. Amino acid sequence: CSARGRQGETTGELFF.

The V and J genes are TRBV6-2 or TRBV6-3 and TRBJ2-7; no clear D gene. V lost 6 bases to trimming and J lost 1 base, with 13 bases between them. Germline assignment: CDR1 MNHEY and CDR2 SVGEGT. The CDR3 sequence is 14 residues long. The DNA of the CDR3 is TGTGCCAGCAGCTCTCTCAGGCTTTCCTACGAGCAGTACTTC. The encoded protein is CASSSLRLSYEQYF.

This clonotype has a handful of counts. The chain has TRBV7-2 and TRBJ1-2, with D hard to call. CDR1 and CDR2 (germline): SGHTA, FQGNSA. The CDR3 totals 14 residues. The V gene lost 1 base and the J gene lost 8 bases, with 14 bases spanning the gap. The CDR3: CASSLDLGVRGYTF. The CDR3 coding sequence is TGTGCCAGCAGCTTAGATCTCGGGGTTCGAGGCTACACCTTC.

The chain couples TRBV7-9 to TRBJ2-1, with D unresolved. The germline V gene encodes CDR1 SEHNR and CDR2 FQNEAQ (reference sequence). The CDR3 extends over 12 amino acids. Trimming stripped 1 base from V and 9 bases from J, with 7 bases between. The DNA of the CDR3 is TGTGCCAGCAGCTTAGGACGGCCTGAGCAGTTCTTC. It encodes CASSLGRPEQFF.

This clonotype has more than one count but fewer than ten. The chain is built from TRBV4-1 and TRBJ1-2; 7 nucleotides align to TRBD1. The CDR3 length is 14 residues. The V gene end was trimmed by 3 bases and the J gene end by 5 bases; junction bases not matched to a gene: 6. Germline loops: CDR1 MGHRA, CDR2 YSYEKL. Here the CDR3 DNA reads TGCGCCAGCAGCCATCCAGGGGGGACGTATGGCTACACCTTC. It encodes CASSHPGGTYGYTF.

Worth noting for this clonotype: This may be a read error: a much more frequent sequence differs by one nucleotide. The V and J genes are TRBV4-1 and TRBJ2-7, with a tentative D call TRBD1 (6 bases). The germline V and J ends were trimmed by 1 base and 3 bases, with 10 bases remaining between them. The CDR3 is 14 residues long. Germline values: CDR1 MGHRA, CDR2 YSYEKL. CDR3 sequence reads: CASSQGTANYEQYF. In nucleotides, the CDR3 is TGCGCCAGCAGCCAAGGGACAGCGAACTACGAGCAGTACTTC.

This clonotype came up many times. V and J are TRBV7-9 and TRBJ2-5; 11 bases map to TRBD2. After removal of 8 bases from V and 3 bases from J, the junction contained 2 bases not matched to a gene. This CDR3 comprises 13 residues. Germline V gene lookup returns CDR1 SEHNR and CDR2 FQNEAQ (reference sequence). The CDR3 protein is CASGTSGEETQYF. CDR3 bases: TGTGCCAGCGGGACTAGCGGAGAAGAGACCCAGTACTTC.

The chain uses TRBV7-2 and TRBJ1-6; a weak D match, TRBD1 (5 bases). The V gene's germline CDR1 is SGHTA and CDR2 FQGNSA. CDR3 length equals 14 residues. The germline V and J ends were trimmed by 5 bases and 7 bases, with 12 bases remaining between them. CDR3 nucleotide sequence: TGTGCCAGCAGCCAGGTCAGGGCAAATTCACCCCTCCACTTT. Translating gives CASSQVRANSPLHF.

This clonotype was seen more than once but under ten times. V usage is TRBV7-9 and J usage is TRBJ2-7, with 7 positions matching TRBD1. Trimming at V came to 10 bases and at J to 5 bases, leaving 14 bases not matched to a gene. This CDR3 is built from 14 residues. Germline CDR1 and CDR2: SEHNR and FQNEAQ (reference sequence). CDR3 sequence (DNA): TGTGCCATATCGCAGGGGGTCAAGGAAAACGAGCAGTACTTC. Its translation: CAISQGVKENEQYF. Drawing the rest from reference TRBV7-9 and TRBJ2-7, the complete variable domain is DTGVSQNPRHKITKRGQNVTFRCDPISEHNRLYWYRQTLGQGPEFLTYFQNEAQLEKSRLLSDRFSAERPKGSFSTLEIQRTEQGDSAMYLCAISQGVKENEQYFGPGTRLTVT.

This rearrangement joins TRBV10-3 to TRBJ2-3, with TRBD2 as a possible D gene (7 bases). The CDR3 is 16 amino acids. Deletions cut 6 bases from V and 2 bases from J, with 18 bases between. Looked up from germline, CDR1 is ENHRY and CDR2 is SYGVKD. CDR3 sequence: CAIRDQKGDYTDTQYF. The CDR3 DNA follows: TGTGCCATCAGGGATCAAAAGGGGGACTACACAGATACGCAGTATTTT.

There are a few counts of this clonotype. The J gene is TRBJ1-2, the V gene TRBV5-1; no reliable D call. The ends were cut back, 2 bases at V and 1 base at J, with 6 bases in the middle. Germline V CDR1 and CDR2: SGHRS, YFSETQ. The CDR3 extends over 13 amino acids. This CDR3 reads CASSFPDNYGYTF. As DNA, the CDR3 is TGCGCCAGCAGCTTCCCGGATAACTATGGCTACACCTTC.

This clonotype has a count of ten or more. This chain links TRBV7-6 with TRBJ2-1, with D possibly matching TRBD2 (6 bases). Trimming removed 8 bases from V and 2 bases from J, with 13 bases in between. Germline V gene data show CDR1 as SGHVS and CDR2 as FNYEAQ. The CDR3 loop spans 14 amino acids. The CDR3 sequence: CASSGSLAYNEQFF. In DNA, the CDR3 is TGTGCCAGCTCCGGGAGTCTGGCCTACAATGAGCAGTTCTTC.

V and J are TRBV7-9 and TRBJ2-7; no clear D. This CDR3 comprises 16 residues. Germline CDR1 is SEHNR and CDR2 is FQNEAQ (reference sequence). Trimming took 3 bases from V and 2 from J, leaving 17 bases between them. DNA of the CDR3: TGTGCCAGCAGCTTGGGATCCGACATCTTACCCTACGAGCAGTACTTC. Its protein is CASSLGSDILPYEQYF.

This clonotype was recorded a few times. The rearrangement links TRBV11-2 to TRBJ2-3, with TRBD2 matching 10 bases. The CDR3 spans 17 residues. Germline V CDR1 and CDR2: SGHAT, FQNNGV. J gave up 7 bases and V 0 bases, and 10 bases lay outside the gene matches. This chain's CDR3 is CASSLDASGGALNTQYF. CDR3 coding DNA: TGTGCCAGCAGCTTAGATGCCAGCGGGGGGGCATTAAATACGCAGTATTTT.

The table lists this clonotype with a few counts. The chain recombines TRBV2 with TRBJ1-1, with 8 positions matching TRBD1. The CDR3 totals 14 residues. V lost 6 bases and J lost 6; bases outside the gene matches: 9. Germline lookup yields CDR1 SNHLY and CDR2 FYNNEI. For the CDR3, the DNA is TGTGCCAGCAGAGGTGACAGGGGAGGTGCTGAAGCTTTCTTT. Residues: CASRGDRGGAEAFF.

The chain has TRBV7-9 and TRBJ2-7; 11 bases fit TRBD1. The CDR3 consists of 16 residues. Germline CDR1 is SEHNR and CDR2 is FQNEAQ (reference sequence). V lost 5 bases to trimming and J lost 2 bases; unmatched junction nucleotides: 8. The CDR3 is CASSPSGDRGAYEQYF. The CDR3 DNA follows: TGTGCCAGCAGCCCGTCCGGGGACAGGGGGGCCTACGAGCAGTACTTC.

This rearrangement joins TRBV6-1 to TRBJ2-5, with D hard to call. CDR1 and CDR2 (germline): MNHNS, SASEGT. The V end lost 2 bases, the J end lost 5 bases, and 12 bases lay between the germline ends. This CDR3 is 14 amino acids long. The CDR3 region is CASSESVGWETQYF. The CDR3 nucleotides are TGTGCCAGCAGTGAATCGGTCGGGTGGGAGACCCAGTACTTC.